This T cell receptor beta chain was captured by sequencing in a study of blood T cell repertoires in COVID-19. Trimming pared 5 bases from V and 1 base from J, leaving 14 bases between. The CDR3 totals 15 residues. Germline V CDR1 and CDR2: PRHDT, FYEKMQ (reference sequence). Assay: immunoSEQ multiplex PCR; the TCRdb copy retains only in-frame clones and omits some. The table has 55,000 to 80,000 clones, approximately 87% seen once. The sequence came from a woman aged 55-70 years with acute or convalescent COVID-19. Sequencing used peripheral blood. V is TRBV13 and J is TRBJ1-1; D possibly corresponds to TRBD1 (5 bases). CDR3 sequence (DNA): TGTGCCAGCAGCCCACTGGCGGGGGGGAACACTGAAGCTTTCTTT. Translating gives CASSPLAGGNTEAFF. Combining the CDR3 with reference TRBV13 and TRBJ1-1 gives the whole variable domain AAGVIQSPRHLIKEKRETATLKCYPIPRHDTVYWYQQGPGQDPQFLISFYEKMQSDKGSIPDRFSAQQFSDYHSELNMSSLELGDSALYFCASSPLAGGNTEAFFGQGTRLTVV.